These 15 T cell receptor beta chains share one sample of origin, sequenced in a study of shared clonotypes between healthy human individuals. Measured with immunoSEQ multiplex PCR; TCRdb has only the in-frame clones, and not every one. The sample has more than 2,000,000 clones, over 85% seen once. Sequencing used naive CD4+ T cells from PBMCs. Subset denoted: CD45RA+ positively selected. Every receptor here comes from a man in his late teens or twenties in good health. Some clones in this sample may be carry-over from other donors' samples.

The V call is TRBV5-1, the J call TRBJ1-1; 9 bases agree with TRBD1. The CDR3 is 14 amino acids. Germline V gives CDR1 SGHRS, CDR2 YFSETQ. V dropped 9 bases and J dropped 1; count of bases not matched to a gene: 7. DNA for the CDR3: TGCGCCACTTCCCGGGACAGGGAGAACACTGAAGCTTTCTTT. Protein: CATSRDRENTEAFF.

V and J are TRBV11-2 and TRBJ1-3, with a weak D call TRBD1 (5 bases). Germline-derived CDR1 and CDR2 are SGHAT and FQNNGV. V dropped 4 bases and J dropped 0 bases, with 10 bases sitting between them. The CDR3 covers 15 residues. CDR3 bases: TGTGCCAGCAGCTCGACAGTTTTCTCTGGAAACACCATATATTTT. Translated, it gives CASSSTVFSGNTIYF.

This clone was seen a few times. The chain uses TRBV15 and TRBJ1-2; D is undetermined. The CDR3 totals 13 residues. Germline CDR1 is LNHNV and CDR2 is YYDKDF (reference sequence). The V end was cut by 5 bases, the J end by 6 bases, with 13 bases between. CDR3 sequence (DNA): TGTGCCACCAGCTATCGGGCTGGAGATGGCTACACCTTC. Its protein is CATSYRAGDGYTF.

V gene TRBV7-9 combines with J gene TRBJ2-1; TRBD2 matches at 8 bases. Losses at the gene ends were 5 bases for V and 4 bases for J; bases not matched to a gene: 7. This CDR3 region has 15 residues. Germline V CDR1 and CDR2: SEHNR, FQNEAQ (reference sequence). CDR3 nucleotide sequence: TGTGCCAGCAGCCTACGTCCGGGGGGGTACAATGAGCAGTTCTTC. Protein sequence: CASSLRPGGYNEQFF.

This chain links TRBV28 with TRBJ2-2; unclear D gene. Trimming cost V 3 bases and J 1 base, with 9 bases left between them. The CDR3 runs to 15 residues. Germline assignment: CDR1 MDHEN and CDR2 SYDVKM. CDR3: CASSLLSKNTGELFF. The CDR3 nucleotides read TGTGCCAGCAGTTTGTTAAGCAAGAACACCGGGGAGCTGTTTTTT.

The chain employs TRBV30 and TRBJ2-3; weak D call: TRBD2 (6 bases). Germline loops: CDR1 GTSNPN, CDR2 SVGIG (reference sequence). The V gene lost 3 bases and the J gene lost 0 bases, with 7 bases spanning the gap. The CDR3 is 13 residues long. CDR3: CAWRRGSTDTQYF. DNA for the CDR3: TGTGCCTGGAGACGGGGGAGCACAGATACGCAGTATTTT. The complete variable domain, with remaining parts taken from reference TRBV30 and TRBJ2-3, reads SQTIHQWPATLVQPVGSPLSLECTVEGTSNPNLYWYRQAAGRGLQLLFYSVGIGQISSEVPQNLSASRPQDRQFILSSKKLLLSDSGFYLCAWRRGSTDTQYFGPGTRLTVL.

The rearrangement joins TRBV13 to TRBJ2-1; D possibly corresponds to TRBD1 (5 bases). In germline, CDR1 is PRHDT, CDR2 FYEKMQ (reference sequence). The CDR3 is 16 amino acids. V lost 5 bases and J 7 bases, leaving 21 bases between the germline ends. CDR3 amino acids: CASSTPLRRPGNEQFF. CDR3 bases: TGTGCCAGCAGCACCCCCCTGAGGCGGCCAGGGAATGAGCAGTTCTTC.

This chain joins TRBV5-1 and TRBJ1-2, with 8 bases identical to TRBD1. The CDR3 extends over 14 amino acids. In germline, CDR1 is SGHRS, CDR2 YFSETQ. V shed 4 bases and J 5 bases; nucleotides not matched to a gene: 7. The CDR3 spells CASSQDRAGYGYTF. The CDR3, as DNA: TGCGCCAGCAGCCAGGACAGGGCCGGGTATGGCTACACCTTC.

This chain joins TRBV6-5 and TRBJ1-2, with 9 bases aligning to TRBD1. The CDR3 loop spans 15 amino acids. The ends lost 5 bases at V and 7 bases at J; junction bases unmatched: 11. Germline CDR1 reads MNHEY; CDR2 reads SVGAGI. The chain's CDR3 is CASSPSGQGLSGYTF. In nucleotides, the CDR3 is TGTGCCAGCAGTCCTTCGGGACAGGGATTGAGTGGCTACACCTTC.

A note on this clone: This specimen includes other DNA sequences encoding the same CDR3. The chain joins TRBV7-3 to TRBJ2-1; TRBD2 matches 9 bases. The CDR3 runs 15 residues. The trim removed 2 bases at V and 9 bases at J, leaving 8 bases unmatched. Germline lookup yields CDR1 SGHTA and CDR2 FQGTGA. In nucleotides, the CDR3 is TGTGCCAGCAGCTTAGGGCTAGCGGGACGGGGTGAGCAGTTCTTC. This encodes CASSLGLAGRGEQFF.

This chain joins TRBV5-6 and TRBJ1-1; no reliable D call. Germline lookup yields CDR1 SGHDT and CDR2 YYEEEE. CDR3 length: 13 residues. V was trimmed by 2 bases and J by 2 bases, leaving 7 bases between them. In nucleotides, the CDR3 is TGTGCCAGCAGCTTCGAAAGAAACACTGAAGCTTTCTTT. Protein: CASSFERNTEAFF.

As regards this clone: Other nucleotide sequences from this sample produce the same CDR3. The genes are TRBV5-1 and TRBJ2-5; 13 bases map to TRBD2. J gave up 5 bases and V 0 bases, and 4 bases lay outside the gene matches. The CDR3 contains 16 residues. Germline CDR1 and CDR2: SGHRS and YFSETQ. CDR3 amino acids: CASSLGLAGGGETQYF. In DNA form, the CDR3 reads TGCGCCAGCAGCTTGGGACTAGCGGGAGGTGGGGAGACCCAGTACTTC.

The chain has TRBV2 and TRBJ2-5; weak D call: TRBD2 (6 bases). CDR3 size: 15 residues. The V end lost 5 bases, the J end lost 10 bases, and 23 bases lay between the germline ends. CDR1 SNHLY and CDR2 FYNNEI come from the germline V gene. CDR3 in amino acids: CASSLSRSTTGVQYF. Written as DNA, the CDR3 is TGTGCCAGCAGTCTTTCCCGTTCGACCACGGGGGTCCAGTACTTC.

The rearrangement uses TRBV28 and TRBJ2-7; D gene ambiguous. V was shortened by 3 bases and J by 4 bases, with 16 bases between the two germline ends. Germline V gene lookup returns CDR1 MDHEN and CDR2 SYDVKM. CDR3 length equals 15 residues. This CDR3 is CASSFPSGPNYEQYF. The DNA for the CDR3 is TGTGCCAGCAGTTTCCCCTCAGGCCCCAATTACGAGCAGTACTTC.

V gene TRBV5-8 combines with J gene TRBJ1-5, with D unresolved. The germline CDR1 and CDR2 sequences are SGHTS and YDEGEE. The CDR3 extends over 17 amino acids. V lost 1 base and J lost 0, with 14 bases in between. The CDR3 DNA reads as TGTGCCAGCAGCTTGCGGCAGTTCGGGAATAGCAATCAGCCCCAGCATTTT. Its translation: CASSLRQFGNSNQPQHF. The full variable domain, completed using reference TRBV5-8 and TRBJ1-5, is EAGVTQSPTHLIKTRGQQATLRCSPISGHTSVYWYQQALGLGLQFLLWYDEGEERNRGNFPPRFSGRQFPNYSSELNVNALELEDSALYLCASSLRQFGNSNQPQHFGDGTRLSIL.